This T cell receptor (beta chain) was observed in a study of T-cell reconstitution after alpha-beta-depleted transplantation in children. Germline assignment: CDR1 MNHEY and CDR2 SMNVEV (reference sequence). With 5 bases clipped from V and 7 bases from J, the junction kept 8 bases outside the gene matches. CDR3 size: 14 residues. This clonotype was seen a few times. Unique molecular identifiers featured in how the TCRbeta library was prepared. MiXCR, applied by TCRdb to the PCR reads, yields one record per CDR3 protein. Of a few hundred thousand distinct CDR3 sequences in the sample, about 20% were seen once.

This specimen was PBMCs from the stem cell graft donor, taken from the stem cell graft. This chain joins TRBV27 and TRBJ2-7, with TRBD2 matching 10 bases. The sequence came from a human donor who donated a stem cell graft to a child with acute myeloid leukemia. CDR3 in DNA: TGTGCCAGCAGTCCATTGGGACTAGCGCGGGAGCAGTACTTC. It translates to CASSPLGLAREQYF.